There are many counts of the clone carrying this T cell receptor beta chain. The antigen is unknown. At one of its ends the junction is not consistent with the germline gene, which may arise from a read error. This CDR3 is built from 14 residues. Germline V gene sequence: CDR1 MNHNS, CDR2 SASEGT. The iRepertoire nested amplicon-rescue multiplex PCR amplified TCR alpha and beta CDR3s from RNA. TCRdb independently ran MiXCR on the multiplex PCR reads; one entry per CDR3 protein. The sample includes around 350,000 distinct CDR3 sequences, roughly 41% seen only once; the top ten take 12%. The sample comes from a study of glioma-infiltrating T cells. Study observations and caveats: Tissue and blood shared very few CDR3 sequences.

This receptor was taken from a human donor with low-grade glioma or glioblastoma, undergoing nonglioma brain surgery, or in good health (not recorded which). Sequences were obtained from glioma tissue, nonneoplastic brain tissue, or PBMCs (not recorded which). The chain joins TRBV6-1 to TRBJ2-7; D may be TRBD1 (5 bases). CDR3: CASRKPGSSFEQYF. CDR3 DNA: TGTGCCAGCAGAAAACCAGGGTCATCCTTCGAGCAGTACTTC.